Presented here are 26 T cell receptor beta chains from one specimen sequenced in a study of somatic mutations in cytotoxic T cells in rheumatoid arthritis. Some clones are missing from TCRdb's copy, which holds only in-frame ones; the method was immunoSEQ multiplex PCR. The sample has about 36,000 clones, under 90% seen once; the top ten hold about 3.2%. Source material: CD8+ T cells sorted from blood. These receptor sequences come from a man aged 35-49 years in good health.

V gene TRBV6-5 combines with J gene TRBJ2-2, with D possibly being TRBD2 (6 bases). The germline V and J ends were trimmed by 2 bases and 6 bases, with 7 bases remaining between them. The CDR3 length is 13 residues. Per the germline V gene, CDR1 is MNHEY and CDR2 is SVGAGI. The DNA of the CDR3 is TGTGCCAGCAGTTACGGAGGGCCCGGGGAGCTGTTTTTT. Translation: CASSYGGPGELFF.

The CDR3 loop reads CASSFTGTSYEQYF. The CDR3 region has the DNA TGTGCCAGCAGTTTTACAGGAACCTCCTACGAGCAGTACTTC. The chain joins TRBV27 to TRBJ2-7, with D possibly TRBD1 on 5 matching bases. The V gene's germline CDR1 is MNHEY and CDR2 SMNVEV (reference sequence). The CDR3 extends over 14 amino acids. V lost 3 bases, J lost 0 bases, and 9 bases lay in between.

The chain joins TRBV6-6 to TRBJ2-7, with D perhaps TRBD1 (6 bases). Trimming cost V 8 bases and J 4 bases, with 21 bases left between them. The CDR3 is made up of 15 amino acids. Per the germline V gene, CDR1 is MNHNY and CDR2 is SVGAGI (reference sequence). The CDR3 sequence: CASSGTQGREYEQYF. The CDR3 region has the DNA TGTGCCAGCTCCGGGACACAGGGAAGGGAATACGAGCAGTACTTC.

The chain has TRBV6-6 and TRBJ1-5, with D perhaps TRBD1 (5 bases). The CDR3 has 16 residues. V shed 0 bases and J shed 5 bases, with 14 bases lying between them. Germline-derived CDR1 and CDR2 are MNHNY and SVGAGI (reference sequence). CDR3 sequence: CASSYSTGGPDQPQHF. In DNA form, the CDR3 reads TGTGCCAGCAGTTACTCAACCGGGGGACCAGATCAGCCCCAGCATTTT.

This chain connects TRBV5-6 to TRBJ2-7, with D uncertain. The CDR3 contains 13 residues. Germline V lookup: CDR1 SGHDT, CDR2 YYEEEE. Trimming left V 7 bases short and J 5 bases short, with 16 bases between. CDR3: CASGPVGVNEQYF. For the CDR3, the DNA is TGTGCCAGCGGCCCGGTAGGCGTAAACGAGCAGTACTTC.

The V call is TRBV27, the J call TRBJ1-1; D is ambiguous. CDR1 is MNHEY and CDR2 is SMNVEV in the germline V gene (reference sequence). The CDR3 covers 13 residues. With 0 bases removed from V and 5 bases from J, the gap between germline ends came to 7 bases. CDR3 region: CASSLSKRTEAFF. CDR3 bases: TGTGCCAGCAGTTTATCGAAGAGGACTGAAGCTTTCTTT.

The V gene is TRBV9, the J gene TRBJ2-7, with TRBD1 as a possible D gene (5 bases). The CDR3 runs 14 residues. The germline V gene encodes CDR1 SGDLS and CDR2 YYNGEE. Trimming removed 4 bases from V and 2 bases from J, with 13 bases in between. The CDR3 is CASSNTDTTYEQYF. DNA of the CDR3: TGTGCCAGCAGCAACACGGACACAACCTACGAGCAGTACTTC.

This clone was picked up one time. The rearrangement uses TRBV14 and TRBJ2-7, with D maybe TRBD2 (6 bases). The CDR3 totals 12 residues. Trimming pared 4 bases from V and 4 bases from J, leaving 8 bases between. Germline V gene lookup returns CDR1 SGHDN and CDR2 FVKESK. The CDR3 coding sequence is TGTGCCAGCAGCCCGGGGAGGTACGAGCAGTACTTC. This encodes CASSPGRYEQYF. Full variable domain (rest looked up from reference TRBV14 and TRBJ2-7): EAGVTQFPSHSVIEKGQTVTLRCDPISGHDNLYWYRRVMGKEIKFLLHFVKESKQDESGMPNNRFLAERTGGTYSTLKVQPAELEDSGVYFCASSPGRYEQYFGPGTRLTVT.

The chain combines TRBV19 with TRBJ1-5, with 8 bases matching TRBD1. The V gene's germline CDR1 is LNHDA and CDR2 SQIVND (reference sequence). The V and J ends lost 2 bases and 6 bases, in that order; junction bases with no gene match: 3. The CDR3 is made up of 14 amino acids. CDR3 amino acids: CASSITGGSQPQHF. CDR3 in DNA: TGTGCCAGTAGTATAACAGGGGGGAGTCAGCCCCAGCATTTT. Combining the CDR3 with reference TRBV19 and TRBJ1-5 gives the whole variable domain DGGITQSPKYLFRKEGQNVTLSCEQNLNHDAMYWYRQDPGQGLRLIYYSQIVNDFQKGDIAEGYSVSREKKESFPLTVTSAQKNPTAFYLCASSITGGSQPQHFGDGTRLSIL.

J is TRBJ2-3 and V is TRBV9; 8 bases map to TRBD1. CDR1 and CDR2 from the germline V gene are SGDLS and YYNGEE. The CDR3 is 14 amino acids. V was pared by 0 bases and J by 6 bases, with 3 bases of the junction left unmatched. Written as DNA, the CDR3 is TGTGCCAGCAGCGTAGCGGACAGGGAGGATACGCAGTATTTT. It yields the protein CASSVADREDTQYF.

This CDR3 is CASSWGTGSYEQYF. In DNA form, the CDR3 reads TGTGCCAGCAGCTGGGGGACAGGATCCTACGAGCAGTACTTC. J is TRBJ2-7 and V is TRBV5-6; 8 nucleotides align to TRBD1. This CDR3 spans 14 amino acids. Unmatched junction bases numbered 3, after V lost 3 bases and J lost 1 base. In germline, CDR1 is SGHDT, CDR2 YYEEEE. The variable domain in full, with the rest retrieved from reference TRBV5-6 and TRBJ2-7, is DAGVTQSPTHLIKTRGQQVTLRCSPKSGHDTVSWYQQALGQGPQFIFQYYEEEERQRGNFPDRFSGHQFPNYSSELNVNALLLGDSALYLCASSWGTGSYEQYFGPGTRLTVT.

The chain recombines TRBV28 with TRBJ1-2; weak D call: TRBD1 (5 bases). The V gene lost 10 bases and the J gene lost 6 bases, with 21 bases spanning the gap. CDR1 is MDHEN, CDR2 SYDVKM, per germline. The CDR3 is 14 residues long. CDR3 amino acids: CATNPGLGLNGYTF. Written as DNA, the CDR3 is TGTGCCACCAATCCAGGGTTAGGGTTGAATGGCTACACCTTC.

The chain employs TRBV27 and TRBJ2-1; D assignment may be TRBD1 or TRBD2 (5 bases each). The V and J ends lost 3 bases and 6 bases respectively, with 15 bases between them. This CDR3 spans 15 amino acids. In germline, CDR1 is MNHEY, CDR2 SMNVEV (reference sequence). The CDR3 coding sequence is TGTGCCAGCAGTTTGGGGGACCCTGGCGGCAATGAGCAGTTCTTC. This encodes CASSLGDPGGNEQFF.

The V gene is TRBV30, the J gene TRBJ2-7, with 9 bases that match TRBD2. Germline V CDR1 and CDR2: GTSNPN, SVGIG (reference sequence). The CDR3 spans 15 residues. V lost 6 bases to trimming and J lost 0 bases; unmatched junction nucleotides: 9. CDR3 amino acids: CACRRTSANSYEQYF. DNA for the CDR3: TGTGCCTGCCGCAGGACTAGCGCAAACTCCTACGAGCAGTACTTC.

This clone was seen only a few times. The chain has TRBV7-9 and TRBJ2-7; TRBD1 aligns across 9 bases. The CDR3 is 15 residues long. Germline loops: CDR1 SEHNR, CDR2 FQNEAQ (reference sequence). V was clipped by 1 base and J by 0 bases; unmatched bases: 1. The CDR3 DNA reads TGTGCCAGCAGCTTAGGGACAGGGGTCTCCTACGAGCAGTACTTC. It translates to CASSLGTGVSYEQYF.

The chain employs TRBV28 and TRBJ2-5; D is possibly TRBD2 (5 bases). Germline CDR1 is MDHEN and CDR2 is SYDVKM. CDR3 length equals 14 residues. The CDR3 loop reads CAGRGSNVQETQYF. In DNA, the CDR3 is TGTGCTGGCCGGGGTTCTAATGTCCAAGAGACCCAGTACTTC.

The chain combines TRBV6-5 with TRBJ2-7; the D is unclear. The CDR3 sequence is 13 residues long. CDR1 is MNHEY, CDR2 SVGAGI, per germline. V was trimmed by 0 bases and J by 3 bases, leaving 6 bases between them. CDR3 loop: CASSYSTHYEQYF. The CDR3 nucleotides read TGTGCCAGCAGTTACTCGACACACTACGAGCAGTACTTC.

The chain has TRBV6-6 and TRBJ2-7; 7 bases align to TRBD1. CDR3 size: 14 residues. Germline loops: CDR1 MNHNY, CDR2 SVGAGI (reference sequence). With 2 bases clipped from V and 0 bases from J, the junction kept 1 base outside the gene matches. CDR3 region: CASSYRDSSYEQYF. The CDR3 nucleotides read TGTGCCAGCAGTTACCGGGACAGCTCCTACGAGCAGTACTTC.

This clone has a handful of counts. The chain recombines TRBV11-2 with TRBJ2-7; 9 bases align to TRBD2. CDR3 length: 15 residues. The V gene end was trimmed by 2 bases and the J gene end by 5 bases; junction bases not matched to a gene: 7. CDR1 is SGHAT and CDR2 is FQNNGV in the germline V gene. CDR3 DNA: TGTGCCAGCAGCTTAAGCGCGACTAGCGGACACGAGCAGTACTTC. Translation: CASSLSATSGHEQYF. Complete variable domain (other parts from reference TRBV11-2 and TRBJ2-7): EAGVAQSPRYKIIEKRQSVAFWCNPISGHATLYWYQQILGQGPKLLIQFQNNGVVDDSQLPKDRFSAERLKGVDSTLKIQPAKLEDSAVYLCASSLSATSGHEQYFGPGTRLTVT.

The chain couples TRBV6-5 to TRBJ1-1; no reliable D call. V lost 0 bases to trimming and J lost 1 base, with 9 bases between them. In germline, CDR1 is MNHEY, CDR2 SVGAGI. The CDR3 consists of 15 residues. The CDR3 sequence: CASSYSSAGNTEAFF. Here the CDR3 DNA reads TGTGCCAGCAGTTACTCGAGTGCGGGGAACACTGAAGCTTTCTTT.

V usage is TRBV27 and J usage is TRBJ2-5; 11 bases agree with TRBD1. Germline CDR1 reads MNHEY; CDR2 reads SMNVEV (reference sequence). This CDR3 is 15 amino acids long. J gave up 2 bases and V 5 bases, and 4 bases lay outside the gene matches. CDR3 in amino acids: CASSHGTGGQETQYF. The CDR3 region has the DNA TGTGCCAGCAGTCACGGGACAGGGGGGCAAGAGACCCAGTACTTC.

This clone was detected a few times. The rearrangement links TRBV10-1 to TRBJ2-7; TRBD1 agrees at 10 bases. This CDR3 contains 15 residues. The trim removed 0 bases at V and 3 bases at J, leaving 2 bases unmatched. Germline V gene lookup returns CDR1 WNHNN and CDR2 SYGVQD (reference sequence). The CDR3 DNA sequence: TGCGCCAGCAGTGAGTCGCGGACAGGGGGCTACGAGCAGTACTTC. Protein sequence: CASSESRTGGYEQYF.

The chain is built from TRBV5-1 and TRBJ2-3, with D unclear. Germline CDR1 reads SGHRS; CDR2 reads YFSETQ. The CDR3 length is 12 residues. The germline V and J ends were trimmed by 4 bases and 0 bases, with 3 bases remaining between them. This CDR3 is CASSPSTDTQYF. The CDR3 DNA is TGCGCCAGCAGCCCTAGCACAGATACGCAGTATTTT.

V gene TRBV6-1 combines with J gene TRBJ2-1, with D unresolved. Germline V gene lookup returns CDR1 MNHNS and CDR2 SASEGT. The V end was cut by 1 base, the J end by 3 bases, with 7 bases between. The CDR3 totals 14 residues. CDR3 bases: TGTGCCAGCAGTGAAGGGACCTACTACAATGAGCAGTTCTTC. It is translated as CASSEGTYYNEQFF.

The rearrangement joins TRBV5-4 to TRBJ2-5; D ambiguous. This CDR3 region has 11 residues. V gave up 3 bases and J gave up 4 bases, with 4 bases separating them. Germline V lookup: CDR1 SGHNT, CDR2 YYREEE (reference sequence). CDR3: CASSWGETQYF. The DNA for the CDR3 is TGTGCCAGCAGCTGGGGAGAGACCCAGTACTTC.

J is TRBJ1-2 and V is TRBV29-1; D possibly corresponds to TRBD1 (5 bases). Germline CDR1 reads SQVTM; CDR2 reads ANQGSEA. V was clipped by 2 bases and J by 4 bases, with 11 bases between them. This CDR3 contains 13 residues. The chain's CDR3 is CSVEYGGTYGYTF. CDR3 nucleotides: TGCAGCGTTGAATACGGGGGGACCTATGGCTACACCTTC.